The 16 T cell receptor beta chains reported below all come from one sample, sequenced in a study of blood T cell repertoires in COVID-19. Generated by immunoSEQ multiplex PCR, the TCRdb table keeps only in-frame clones and is missing some. This sample has about 90,000 clones, with roughly 92% found just once. The sequenced sample was peripheral blood. The receptor source for this set is a woman aged 55-70 years with active COVID-19.

The chain couples TRBV11-2 to TRBJ2-7; the match to TRBD1 covers 8 bases. The V segment lost 4 bases and the J segment 3 bases; nucleotides outside the gene matches: 2. The germline V gene has CDR1 SGHAT and CDR2 FQNNGV. CDR3 length: 13 residues. The DNA for the CDR3 is TGTGCCAGCAGCTCAACAGGGGGCTACGAGCAGTACTTC. Residues: CASSSTGGYEQYF.

The DNA of the CDR3 is TGTGCCAGTAGTGGGGGACACTCCTACGAGCAGTACTTC. Encoded protein: CASSGGHSYEQYF. The chain is built from TRBV19 and TRBJ2-7, with D maybe TRBD1 (6 bases). The CDR3 is made up of 13 amino acids. Germline loops: CDR1 LNHDA, CDR2 SQIVND (reference sequence). Trimming left V 5 bases short and J 0 bases short, with 8 bases between.

With regard to this clone: Other DNA sequences in the same sample also yield this CDR3. The CDR3 DNA sequence: TGTGCCAGCAGCTCACGGAGGGGGACGGGGGGGGGCTACACCTTC. Amino acid sequence: CASSSRRGTGGGYTF. The V and J genes are TRBV28 and TRBJ1-2, with TRBD1 as a possible D gene (6 bases). V lost 6 bases, J lost 8 bases, and 22 bases lay in between. Germline-derived CDR1 and CDR2 are MDHEN and SYDVKM. The CDR3 has 15 amino acids.

V usage is TRBV20-1 and J usage is TRBJ1-1, with D possibly being TRBD1 (5 bases). The CDR3 consists of 14 residues. The germline CDR1 and CDR2 sequences are DFQATT and SNEGSKA (reference sequence). Trimming removed 3 bases at V and 1 base at J, with 12 bases between. The CDR3 DNA reads TGCAGTGCTAGTCAGGGTGGTTCGAACACTGAAGCTTTCTTT. This codes for CSASQGGSNTEAFF.

The gene calls are TRBV7-6 and TRBJ2-1; TRBD2 matches 12 bases. CDR3 size: 17 residues. V lost 5 bases to trimming and J lost 8 bases; unmatched junction nucleotides: 13. Germline V lookup: CDR1 SGHVS, CDR2 FNYEAQ. The CDR3 nucleotides read TGTGCCAGCAGCCACCCCCTGACTAGCGGGAGTGTTGATGAGCAGTTCTTC. Translating it yields CASSHPLTSGSVDEQFF.

The sample holds one count of this clone. The chain employs TRBV6-2 or TRBV6-3 and TRBJ2-7; D is ambiguous. V was shortened by 5 bases and J by 4 bases, with 12 bases between the two germline ends. Per the germline V gene, CDR1 is MNHEY and CDR2 is SVGEGT. The CDR3 covers 13 residues. The CDR3, as DNA: TGTGCCAGCAGTCCGACGAGACTTTACGAGCAGTACTTC. Residues: CASSPTRLYEQYF.

In DNA form, the CDR3 reads TGTGCCAGCAGCGGGACTACCAACAATGAGCAGTTCTTC. Residues: CASSGTTNNEQFF. This rearrangement joins TRBV7-2 to TRBJ2-1; 7 nucleotides line up with TRBD2. Unmatched junction bases numbered 3, after V lost 5 bases and J lost 5 bases. Germline-derived CDR1 and CDR2 are SGHTA and FQGNSA. The CDR3 extends over 13 amino acids.

The rearrangement joins TRBV5-1 to TRBJ2-3, with D possibly TRBD2 on 8 matching bases. The CDR3 runs to 14 residues. V lost 7 bases to trimming and J lost 6 bases, with 18 bases between them. CDR1 SGHRS and CDR2 YFSETQ come from the germline V gene. The CDR3 DNA reads TGCGCCAGCTCAGGGGGTAGCGGGGCGGATACGCAGTATTTT. Amino acids: CASSGGSGADTQYF.

Note on this clone: This CDR3 is also generated by other DNA sequences in the sample. The chain links TRBV3-1 (or the pseudogene TRBV3-2) to TRBJ1-5; tentatively, D is TRBD1 (6 bases). The V end lost 5 bases, the J end lost 6 bases, and 8 bases lay between the germline ends. Germline V lookup: CDR1 LGHDT, CDR2 YNNKEL (reference sequence). The CDR3 is 12 residues long. The CDR3 nucleotides read TGTGCCAGCAGCAGGGGGGGTCAGCCCCAGCATTTT. The encoded protein is CASSRGGQPQHF.

The chain recombines TRBV27 with TRBJ2-1; 7 nucleotides align to TRBD2. The CDR3 consists of 18 residues. The V gene's germline CDR1 is MNHEY and CDR2 SMNVEV (reference sequence). Trimming removed 1 base from V and 15 bases from J; junction bases left unmatched: 24. CDR3 DNA: TGTGCCAGCAGTTTATTGGGGCGGGCTAGCGGCCTCCCCAAGCCTATGTTCTTC. Its translation: CASSLLGRASGLPKPMFF.

This clone was counted once. The CDR3 nucleotides are TGTGCCAGCAGCTTAGGAACTAGCGCAGATACGCAGTATTTT. It translates to CASSLGTSADTQYF. J is TRBJ2-3 and V is TRBV11-3; TRBD2 matches 7 bases. CDR1 and CDR2 from the germline V gene are SGHNT and YENEEA. The CDR3 is made up of 14 amino acids. The trim removed 1 base at V and 4 bases at J, leaving 2 bases unmatched.

V gene TRBV5-1 combines with J gene TRBJ2-2, with TRBD2 matching 10 bases. This CDR3 spans 19 amino acids. Per germline, CDR1 SGHRS and CDR2 YFSETQ. With V trimmed by 2 bases and J by 0 bases, 10 bases remained unmatched. CDR3 amino acids: CASSLKASGSHANTGELFF. In DNA, the CDR3 is TGCGCCAGCAGCTTAAAGGCTAGCGGGAGTCACGCGAACACCGGGGAGCTGTTTTTT.

The chain recombines TRBV7-2 with TRBJ2-1, with 8 bases that match TRBD1. Germline CDR1 SGHTA, CDR2 FQGNSA. The CDR3 covers 15 residues. V lost 1 base to trimming and J lost 8 bases; unmatched junction nucleotides: 7. The CDR3 here is CASSLVPRGRDEQFF. The CDR3 bases are TGTGCCAGCAGCTTAGTACCCAGGGGGCGCGATGAGCAGTTCTTC.

The chain employs TRBV19 and TRBJ1-1, with D possibly matching TRBD1 (5 bases). CDR3 size: 14 residues. Trimming removed 3 bases at V and 5 bases at J, with 13 bases between. Germline values: CDR1 LNHDA, CDR2 SQIVND (reference sequence). This CDR3 is CASSIRAAGTEAFF. CDR3 DNA: TGTGCCAGTAGTATCAGGGCGGCTGGAACTGAAGCTTTCTTT.

The rearrangement uses TRBV7-2 and TRBJ2-2, with 9 bases identical to TRBD2. CDR3 size: 16 residues. CDR1 SGHTA and CDR2 FQGNSA come from the germline V gene. V dropped 2 bases and J dropped 7; count of bases not matched to a gene: 8. CDR3: CASSLNSGSQSGELFF. The CDR3 DNA reads as TGTGCCAGCAGCTTAAATAGCGGGAGCCAGAGCGGGGAGCTGTTTTTT.

V gene TRBV6-5 combines with J gene TRBJ2-3; 7 bases map to TRBD1. J was trimmed by 2 bases and V by 8 bases; bases with no gene match: 1. Germline lookup yields CDR1 MNHEY and CDR2 SVGAGI. This CDR3 is 12 amino acids long. The CDR3 loop is CASGTVTDTQYF. The CDR3, as DNA: TGTGCCAGCGGGACAGTCACAGATACGCAGTATTTT.